The present TCR beta chain was sequenced within a study of vaccination and CD4 T cells after COVID-19. Background on the study: Overlapping spike peptides of SARS-CoV-2, HCoV-NL63, HCoV-OC43 and HCoV-229E stimulated the cells. Findings and limits, study-wide: 304 of 307 vaccine-specific clones from convalescent patients were spike mono-reactive.

On this clonotype: Antigen unknown.

The Oncomine TCR Beta short-read assay generated sequence data from the DNA of cultured CD4+ T cells. Scientists extracted genomic DNA from CD4+ T cells grown in culture. TCRdb used MiXCR to reprocess the PCR reads, holding one entry per CDR3 protein. The repertoire holds around 10,000 distinct CDR3 sequences, with 66% as singletons. Treatment meaning: approximately 9-day PBMC culture with coronavirus spike peptide pools or control peptides (ViraFEST assay). ViraFEST expanded antigen-specific T cells with peptide pools, then sequenced TCRs. With 3 bases removed from V and 6 bases from J, the gap between germline ends came to 12 bases. Germline V lookup: CDR1 SNHLY, CDR2 FYNNEI. The CDR3 covers 13 residues.

The chain employs TRBV2 and TRBJ2-7; D may be TRBD2 (5 bases). The receptor was derived from a human donor who had recovered from COVID-19. Specimen: CD4+ T cells from blood, cultured in vitro. The CDR3 reads CASSDRLGAEQYF. CDR3 in DNA: TGTGCCAGCAGTGATAGGCTGGGAGCCGAGCAGTACTTC.